The 31 T cell receptor beta chains listed next were all sequenced from one sample in a study of cytomegalovirus exposure and HLA in healthy donors. Vbeta (60) and Jbeta (13) primers were used in the PCR. Assay: immunoSEQ multiplex PCR; the TCRdb copy retains only in-frame clones and omits some. Here the sample spans about 300,000 clones, roughly 88% being singletons. Specimen: PBMCs. The source is a man between 35 and 55 years old in good health and CMV-seropositive.

The rearrangement uses TRBV5-6 and TRBJ2-5; 8 bases agree with TRBD1. The V segment lost 6 bases and the J segment 2 bases; nucleotides outside the gene matches: 12. Germline V gene data show CDR1 as SGHDT and CDR2 as YYEEEE. The CDR3 is made up of 16 amino acids. CDR3 DNA: TGTGCCAGCACCATAGGGTTCAGGGGGCATCAAGAGACCCAGTACTTC. Protein: CASTIGFRGHQETQYF.

This chain connects TRBV7-8 to TRBJ1-5; 7 bases map to TRBD1. Per germline, CDR1 SGHVS and CDR2 FQNEAQ. This CDR3 region has 16 residues. V lost 5 bases to trimming and J lost 3 bases; unmatched junction nucleotides: 10. The CDR3 bases are TGTGCCAGCAGCCTCACAGGGGTTGCGCTCAATCAGCCCCAGCATTTT. It encodes CASSLTGVALNQPQHF. The variable domain in full, completed from reference TRBV7-8 and TRBJ1-5, reads GAGVSQSPRYKVAKRGQDVALRCDPISGHVSLFWYQQALGQGPEFLTYFQNEAQLDKSGLPSDRFFAERPEGSVSTLKIQRTQQEDSAVYLCASSLTGVALNQPQHFGDGTRLSIL.

This clone came up once. The chain employs TRBV27 and TRBJ1-5; a possible D gene is TRBD1 (5 bases). This CDR3 region has 15 residues. Trimming pared 4 bases from V and 3 bases from J, leaving 13 bases between. The germline gives CDR1 MNHEY, CDR2 SMNVEV (reference sequence). CDR3 DNA sequence: TGTGCCAGCAGTTCCCCGGACACACCCAATCAGCCCCAGCATTTT. It yields the protein CASSSPDTPNQPQHF.

The table lists this clone with a count of one. The V gene is TRBV19, the J gene TRBJ1-5, with TRBD1 as a possible D gene (5 bases). CDR1 is LNHDA and CDR2 is SQIVND in the germline V gene (reference sequence). CDR3 length: 17 residues. V was cut by 0 bases and J by 0 bases, with 12 bases left in between. The CDR3 is CASSIDSGDYSNQPQHF. DNA of the CDR3: TGTGCCAGTAGTATAGACAGCGGGGACTATAGCAATCAGCCCCAGCATTTT. Full variable domain (remainder filled in from reference TRBV19 and TRBJ1-5): DGGITQSPKYLFRKEGQNVTLSCEQNLNHDAMYWYRQDPGQGLRLIYYSQIVNDFQKGDIAEGYSVSREKKESFPLTVTSAQKNPTAFYLCASSIDSGDYSNQPQHFGDGTRLSIL.

This clone appeared a few times. V usage is TRBV19 and J usage is TRBJ1-5; D remains unclear. In germline, CDR1 is LNHDA, CDR2 SQIVND (reference sequence). The CDR3 extends over 13 amino acids. The V and J ends lost 1 base and 4 bases respectively, with 5 bases between them. The DNA for the CDR3 is TGTGCCAGTAGTATAGGTCAGAATCAGCCCCAGCATTTT. It yields the protein CASSIGQNQPQHF.

The chain employs TRBV4-2 and TRBJ2-1, with TRBD2 matching over 16 bases. CDR1 and CDR2 (germline): LGHNA, YNFKEQ. J was trimmed by 3 bases and V by 0 bases; bases with no gene match: 8. The CDR3 has 20 amino acids. The CDR3 DNA reads TGTGCCAGCAGCCAAGAAGGTACGGGACTAGCGGGAGGGATCTACAATGAGCAGTTCTTC. Amino acid sequence: CASSQEGTGLAGGIYNEQFF.

The gene calls are TRBV4-3 and TRBJ2-3; D is unresolved. Germline-derived CDR1 and CDR2 are LGHNA and YSLEER. The CDR3 covers 14 residues. The V gene lost 0 bases and the J gene lost 0 bases, with 4 bases spanning the gap. The DNA of the CDR3 is TGCGCCAGCAGCCAAGATCGGAGCACAGATACGCAGTATTTT. Its translation is CASSQDRSTDTQYF.

This chain links TRBV28 with TRBJ1-1, with 7 bases identical to TRBD1. CDR3 length: 11 amino acids. CDR1 and CDR2 (germline): MDHEN, SYDVKM. V was pared by 7 bases and J by 7 bases, with 3 bases of the junction left unmatched. Written as DNA, the CDR3 is TGTGCCAGCACCCAGGGGGTTGAAGCTTTCTTT. Translating gives CASTQGVEAFF.

The chain joins TRBV28 to TRBJ1-2; 8 bases fit TRBD1. With V trimmed by 6 bases and J by 8 bases, 26 bases remained unmatched. CDR1 is MDHEN and CDR2 is SYDVKM in the germline V gene. The CDR3 sequence is 19 residues long. Here the CDR3 reads CASSHSYKQGATFTYGYTF. CDR3 nucleotides: TGTGCCAGCAGCCATTCTTATAAGCAGGGGGCTACCTTTACCTACGGCTACACCTTC.

This chain connects TRBV5-6 to TRBJ2-7; the D is unclear. V lost 0 bases, J lost 4 bases, and 8 bases lay in between. CDR1 and CDR2 from the germline V gene are SGHDT and YYEEEE. This CDR3 is 13 amino acids long. The CDR3, as DNA: TGTGCCAGCAGCTTGGACCCAGGTTACGAGCAGTACTTC. As protein: CASSLDPGYEQYF. Full variable domain (outside the CDR3, taken from reference TRBV5-6 and TRBJ2-7): DAGVTQSPTHLIKTRGQQVTLRCSPKSGHDTVSWYQQALGQGPQFIFQYYEEEERQRGNFPDRFSGHQFPNYSSELNVNALLLGDSALYLCASSLDPGYEQYFGPGTRLTVT.

The chain uses TRBV27 and TRBJ2-7; D possibly corresponds to TRBD1 (5 bases). The CDR3 contains 14 residues. Trimming stripped 6 bases from V and 1 base from J, with 13 bases between. CDR1 and CDR2 from the germline V gene are MNHEY and SMNVEV (reference sequence). CDR3 amino acids: CASRSRGNSYEQYF. For the CDR3, the DNA is TGTGCCAGCAGATCAAGGGGTAATTCCTACGAGCAGTACTTC.

This chain joins TRBV19 and TRBJ2-1; 7 bases map to TRBD2. Germline CDR1 and CDR2: LNHDA and SQIVND (reference sequence). J lost 7 bases, V lost 3 bases, and 15 bases had no gene match. The CDR3 covers 17 residues. The CDR3 coding sequence is TGTGCCAGTAGTATCGGGCGGGGAGGGGCCGATTTAAATGAGCAGTTCTTC. Its protein product is CASSIGRGGADLNEQFF.

The chain joins TRBV7-9 to TRBJ2-1; D not certain. Germline V CDR1 and CDR2: SEHNR, FQNEAQ (reference sequence). Trimming took off 4 bases at V and 3 bases at J, with 10 bases between the two ends. The CDR3 has 14 amino acids. As DNA, the CDR3 is TGTGCCAGCAGCTCCCTCCTTCTCTACAATGAGCAGTTCTTC. Its protein product is CASSSLLLYNEQFF.

The chain carries TRBV18 and TRBJ2-7; 13 bases are a match to TRBD2. The V gene's germline CDR1 is KGHSH and CDR2 LQKENI. J was trimmed by 5 bases and V by 4 bases; bases with no gene match: 5. The CDR3 consists of 15 residues. CDR3 DNA: TGTGCCAGCTCACTGGGACTAGCGGGAAACAACGAGCAGTACTTC. Its translation: CASSLGLAGNNEQYF.

The chain is built from TRBV6-5 and TRBJ1-2; 7 bases are a match to TRBD1. This CDR3 has 14 residues. Trimming at V came to 2 bases and at J to 6 bases, leaving 6 bases not matched to a gene. CDR1 is MNHEY and CDR2 is SVGAGI in the germline V gene. DNA of the CDR3: TGTGCCAGCAGTTACGGAACCCAGGGGGATGGCTACACCTTC. Its translation is CASSYGTQGDGYTF.

This clone has a single count. The rearrangement joins TRBV18 to TRBJ2-5; 13 nucleotides line up with TRBD2. V trimming: 0 bases; J trimming: 3 bases; junction bases outside the gene matches: 1. The CDR3 totals 16 residues. CDR1 KGHSH and CDR2 LQKENI come from the germline V gene. The CDR3 region has the DNA TGTGCCAGCTCACCACCGGGACTAGCGGGAAAAGAGACCCAGTACTTC. This gives the protein CASSPPGLAGKETQYF. Complete variable domain (other parts from reference TRBV18 and TRBJ2-5): NAGVMQNPRHLVRRRGQEARLRCSPMKGHSHVYWYRQLPEEGLKFMVYLQKENIIDESGMPKERFSAEFPKEGPSILRIQQVVRGDSAAYFCASSPPGLAGKETQYFGPGTRLLVL.

The J gene is TRBJ1-2, the V gene TRBV19, with D possibly being TRBD1 (5 bases). Trimming took 5 bases from V and 2 from J, leaving 12 bases between them. This CDR3 is built from 14 residues. In germline, CDR1 is LNHDA, CDR2 SQIVND (reference sequence). The CDR3 here is CASSLDSRNYGYTF. The CDR3 region has the DNA TGTGCCAGTAGTCTCGACAGTAGGAACTATGGCTACACCTTC.

This chain links TRBV5-1 with TRBJ1-4, with 7 nucleotides matching TRBD1. The V gene end was trimmed by 5 bases and the J gene end by 5 bases; junction bases not matched to a gene: 9. There are 15 residues in the CDR3. Germline lookup yields CDR1 SGHRS and CDR2 YFSETQ. In DNA form, the CDR3 reads TGCGCCAGCAGGGGCCGGGACAGCCTGAATGAAAAACTGTTTTTT. Amino acids: CASRGRDSLNEKLFF.

The table lists this clone with a few counts. The chain recombines TRBV7-9 with TRBJ2-4; D perhaps matches TRBD1 (5 bases). V lost 7 bases and J 0 bases, leaving 19 bases between the germline ends. The germline gives CDR1 SEHNR, CDR2 FQNEAQ (reference sequence). The CDR3 sequence is 17 residues long. CDR3 amino acids: CASTDLGAELAKNIQYF. The CDR3 DNA follows: TGTGCCAGCACGGACCTTGGGGCAGAACTAGCCAAAAACATTCAGTACTTC.

The chain has TRBV7-9 and TRBJ2-7; D gene uncertain. V was trimmed by 1 base and J by 3 bases, leaving 7 bases between them. The CDR3 has 13 residues. From germline, CDR1 is SEHNR and CDR2 FQNEAQ (reference sequence). The CDR3 sequence: CASSLGQDYEQYF. The CDR3 DNA sequence: TGTGCCAGCAGCTTAGGGCAGGACTACGAGCAGTACTTC.

J is TRBJ2-7 and V is TRBV30, with a weak D call TRBD1 (6 bases). Deletions cut 0 bases from V and 1 base from J, with 16 bases between. Germline CDR1 GTSNPN, CDR2 SVGIG (reference sequence). The CDR3 length is 16 residues. The CDR3, as DNA: TGTGCCTGGAGTGTTTTTAGACAGGCGTTATCCTACGAGCAGTACTTC. Protein: CAWSVFRQALSYEQYF. The full variable domain, with the rest looked up from reference TRBV30 and TRBJ2-7, is SQTIHQWPATLVQPVGSPLSLECTVEGTSNPNLYWYRQAAGRGLQLLFYSVGIGQISSEVPQNLSASRPQDRQFILSSKKLLLSDSGFYLCAWSVFRQALSYEQYFGPGTRLTVT.

V gene TRBV5-4 combines with J gene TRBJ2-7; no reliable D call. The germline CDR1 and CDR2 sequences are SGHNT and YYREEE (reference sequence). CDR3 size: 13 residues. With 1 base removed from V and 0 bases from J, the gap between germline ends came to 5 bases. The CDR3 region has the DNA TGTGCCAGCAGCTTGTCCTTCTCCTACGAGCAGTACTTC. Translated, it gives CASSLSFSYEQYF.

The chain couples TRBV7-2 to TRBJ2-3, with a tentative D call TRBD2 (5 bases). This CDR3 spans 16 amino acids. Germline values: CDR1 SGHTA, CDR2 FQGNSA. V was pared by 1 base and J by 3 bases, with 14 bases between. Here the CDR3 DNA reads TGTGCCAGCAGCTTAGTTCCGGACTCCCTGACAGATACGCAGTATTTT. As protein: CASSLVPDSLTDTQYF.

This chain uses TRBV25-1 with TRBJ1-4; TRBD1 matches at 7 bases. The germline V gene has CDR1 MGHDK and CDR2 SYGVNS. This CDR3 spans 15 amino acids. The junction had 6 bases not matched to a gene; V was cut back by 2 bases and J by 6 bases. CDR3 residues: CASSEIDREDEKLFF. DNA for the CDR3: TGTGCCAGCAGTGAAATCGACAGGGAGGATGAAAAACTGTTTTTT.

The rearrangement uses TRBV6-1 and TRBJ1-1; 10 bases are a match to TRBD1. The junction had 11 bases not matched to a gene; V was cut back by 6 bases and J by 7 bases. Germline V lookup: CDR1 MNHNS, CDR2 SASEGT. This CDR3 has 15 amino acids. The chain's CDR3 is CASRTGTGVEGEAFF. CDR3 nucleotide sequence: TGTGCCAGCAGGACGGGGACAGGGGTGGAGGGTGAAGCTTTCTTT.

This sequence joins TRBV10-1 and TRBJ2-7; 10 bases are shared with TRBD2. This CDR3 is built from 14 residues. Germline CDR1 WNHNN, CDR2 SYGVQD (reference sequence). The V segment lost 7 bases and the J segment 4 bases; nucleotides outside the gene matches: 7. This chain's CDR3 is CASIRQREGYEQYF. In DNA, the CDR3 is TGCGCCAGCATCCGGCAGCGGGAGGGTTACGAGCAGTACTTC.

This clone occurred a few times. This sequence joins TRBV4-1 and TRBJ1-1; possibly TRBD1 for D (5 bases). The CDR3 has 15 amino acids. Germline assignment: CDR1 MGHRA and CDR2 YSYEKL. V lost 0 bases and J lost 4, with 12 bases in between. CDR3 DNA sequence: TGCGCCAGCAGCCAAGAAGGGGCGTGGGGCACTGAAGCTTTCTTT. It yields the protein CASSQEGAWGTEAFF.

This rearrangement joins TRBV28 to TRBJ1-4, with 9 positions matching TRBD1. Trimming at V came to 5 bases and at J to 7 bases, leaving 11 bases not matched to a gene. The CDR3 consists of 16 residues. Looked up from germline, CDR1 is MDHEN and CDR2 is SYDVKM. The CDR3 is CASSLEDRGWGEKLFF. CDR3 bases: TGTGCCAGCAGTCTAGAGGACAGGGGTTGGGGTGAAAAACTGTTTTTT.

The gene calls are TRBV11-2 and TRBJ2-7; 8 bases agree with TRBD2. J was trimmed by 7 bases and V by 6 bases; bases with no gene match: 11. The CDR3 totals 14 residues. CDR1 is SGHAT, CDR2 FQNNGV, per germline. CDR3 bases: TGTGCCAGCAGTTCGAGCGGGAGTCAGGGAGAGCAGTACTTC. It yields the protein CASSSSGSQGEQYF.

The V call is TRBV4-1, the J call TRBJ1-4; perhaps TRBD1 as D (6 bases). The CDR3 contains 15 residues. The V end lost 4 bases, the J end lost 3 bases, and 12 bases lay between the germline ends. Germline V lookup: CDR1 MGHRA, CDR2 YSYEKL. CDR3 bases: TGCGCCAGCAGCCCGCGGACAGCGGCTAATGAAAAACTGTTTTTT. This gives the protein CASSPRTAANEKLFF.

The CDR3 nucleotides read TGTGCCAGCAGAACGACAGGATTTAACACCGGGGAGCTGTTTTTT. This translates into CASRTTGFNTGELFF. The chain carries TRBV6-5 and TRBJ2-2; D is perhaps TRBD1 (6 bases). V was clipped by 6 bases and J by 2 bases, with 13 bases between them. CDR1 is MNHEY and CDR2 is SVGAGI in the germline V gene. This CDR3 has 15 amino acids.